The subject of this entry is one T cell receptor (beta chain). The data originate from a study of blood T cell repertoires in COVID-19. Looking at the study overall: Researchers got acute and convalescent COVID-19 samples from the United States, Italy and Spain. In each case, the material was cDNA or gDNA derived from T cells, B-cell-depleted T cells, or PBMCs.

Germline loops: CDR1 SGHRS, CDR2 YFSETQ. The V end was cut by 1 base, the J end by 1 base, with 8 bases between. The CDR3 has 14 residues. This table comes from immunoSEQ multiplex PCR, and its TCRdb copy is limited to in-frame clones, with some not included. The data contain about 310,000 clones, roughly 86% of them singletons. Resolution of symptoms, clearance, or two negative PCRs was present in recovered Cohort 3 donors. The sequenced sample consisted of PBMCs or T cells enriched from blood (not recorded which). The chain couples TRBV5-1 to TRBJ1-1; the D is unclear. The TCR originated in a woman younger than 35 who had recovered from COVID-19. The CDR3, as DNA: TGCGCCAGCAGCTTGACAGTACAGAACACTGAAGCTTTCTTT. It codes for CASSLTVQNTEAFF.